This entry is about one T cell receptor (beta chain). The data are from a study of technical replicates of blood from several donors. J lost 2 bases, V lost 0 bases, and 2 bases had no gene match. Germline V lookup: CDR1 SGDLS, CDR2 YYNGEE. There are 15 residues in the CDR3. Repertoires were generated with immunoSEQ multiplex PCR, while TCRdb's copy carries only in-frame clones and drops some. This table holds about 98,000 clones, under 97% found once. The chain uses TRBV9 and TRBJ2-5; 9 nucleotides line up with TRBD1. The material sequenced was T cells isolated from PBMCs. The sequence was obtained from a human donor in good health. CDR3 region: CASSVEGTGQETQYF. The CDR3 bases are TGTGCCAGCAGCGTAGAGGGGACAGGGCAAGAGACCCAGTACTTC. Filled out from reference TRBV9 and TRBJ2-5, the complete variable domain reads DSGVTQTPKHLITATGQRVTLRCSPRSGDLSVYWYQQSLDQGLQFLIQYYNGEERAKGNILERFSAQQFPDLHSELNLSSLELGDSALYFCASSVEGTGQETQYFGPGTRLLVL.